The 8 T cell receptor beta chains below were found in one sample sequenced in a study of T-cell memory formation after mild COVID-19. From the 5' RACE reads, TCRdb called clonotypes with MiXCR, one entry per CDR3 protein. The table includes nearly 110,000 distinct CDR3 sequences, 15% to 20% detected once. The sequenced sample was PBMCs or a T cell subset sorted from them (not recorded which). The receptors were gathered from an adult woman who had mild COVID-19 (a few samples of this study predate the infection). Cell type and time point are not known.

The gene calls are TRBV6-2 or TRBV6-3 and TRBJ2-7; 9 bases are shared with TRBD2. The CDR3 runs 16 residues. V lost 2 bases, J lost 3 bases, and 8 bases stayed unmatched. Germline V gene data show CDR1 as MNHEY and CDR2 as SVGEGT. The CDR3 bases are TGTGCCAGCAGTTACACGAAGACTAGCGGCCACTACGAGCAGTACTTC. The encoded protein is CASSYTKTSGHYEQYF.

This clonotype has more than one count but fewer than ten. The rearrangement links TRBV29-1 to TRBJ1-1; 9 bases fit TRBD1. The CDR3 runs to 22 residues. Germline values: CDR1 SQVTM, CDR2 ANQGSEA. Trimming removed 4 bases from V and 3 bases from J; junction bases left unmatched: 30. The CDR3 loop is CSVAGIKLDLLDRDRVDTEAFF. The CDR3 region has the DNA TGCAGCGTTGCCGGAATCAAGTTAGACCTACTAGACCGGGACAGGGTGGACACTGAAGCTTTCTTT.

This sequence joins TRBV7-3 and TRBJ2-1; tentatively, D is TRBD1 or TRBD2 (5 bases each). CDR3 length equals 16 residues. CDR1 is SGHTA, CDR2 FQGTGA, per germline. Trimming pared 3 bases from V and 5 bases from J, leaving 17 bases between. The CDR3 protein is CASSLGVYGKNNEQFF. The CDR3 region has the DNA TGTGCCAGCAGCTTGGGGGTTTACGGGAAAAACAATGAGCAGTTCTTC.

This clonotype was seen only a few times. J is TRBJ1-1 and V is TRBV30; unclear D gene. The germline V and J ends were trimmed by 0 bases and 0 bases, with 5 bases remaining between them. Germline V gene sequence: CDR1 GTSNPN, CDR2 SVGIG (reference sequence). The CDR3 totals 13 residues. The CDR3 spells CAWSVLMNTEAFF. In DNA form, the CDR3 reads TGTGCCTGGAGTGTACTGATGAACACTGAAGCTTTCTTT.

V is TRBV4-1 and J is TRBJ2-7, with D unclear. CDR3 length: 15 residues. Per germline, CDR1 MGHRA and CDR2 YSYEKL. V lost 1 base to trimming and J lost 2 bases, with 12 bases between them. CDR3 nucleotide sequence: TGCGCCAGCAGCCAAGCTTGGCAGCTCACCTACGAGCAGTACTTC. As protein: CASSQAWQLTYEQYF.

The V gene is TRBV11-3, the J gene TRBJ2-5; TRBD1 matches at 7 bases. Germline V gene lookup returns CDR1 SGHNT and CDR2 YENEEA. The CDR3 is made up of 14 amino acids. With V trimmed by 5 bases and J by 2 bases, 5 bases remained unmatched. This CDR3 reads CASSPPGQQETQYF. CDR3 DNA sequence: TGTGCCAGCAGCCCCCCGGGACAGCAAGAGACCCAGTACTTC.

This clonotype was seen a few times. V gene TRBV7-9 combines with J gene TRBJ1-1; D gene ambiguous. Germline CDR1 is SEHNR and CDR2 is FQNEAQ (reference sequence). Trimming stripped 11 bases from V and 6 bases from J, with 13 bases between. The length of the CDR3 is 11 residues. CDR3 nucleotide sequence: TGTGCCCTAAGAACCTCGTCTGAAGCTTTCTTT. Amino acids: CALRTSSEAFF.

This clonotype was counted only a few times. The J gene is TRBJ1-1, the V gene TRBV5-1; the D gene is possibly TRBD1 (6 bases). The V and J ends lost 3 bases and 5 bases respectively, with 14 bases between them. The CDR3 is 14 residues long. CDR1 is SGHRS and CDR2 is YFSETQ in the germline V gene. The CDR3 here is CASSSYRDGTEAFF. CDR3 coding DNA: TGCGCCAGCAGCTCATACAGGGATGGAACTGAAGCTTTCTTT.